This TCR beta chain was sequenced in a study of regulatory T cells in long-lasting Graves disease. Study-level results: The TCR repertoire of persistent Graves' patients was less diverse than that of newly diagnosed ones.

The authors built TCR beta libraries using iRepertoire HTBI primers and Arm-PCR of CDR3 regions. MiXCR was run by TCRdb on the multiplex PCR reads, yielding one entry per CDR3 protein. The profile covers 420,000 or so distinct CDR3 sequences, with 15% to 20% appearing a single time and approximately 22% taken by the ten largest. This CDR3 has 15 amino acids. The V end lost 5 bases, the J end lost 2 bases, and 14 bases lay between the germline ends. CDR1 is MNHEY and CDR2 is SVGEGT in the germline V gene. The sample holds many counts of this clonotype. The antigen remains unidentified. Indicated time point: newly diagnosed GD, antithyroid drugs for less than 3 months. Construction of the TCR library relied on RNA isolated from PBMCs. By American Thyroid Association guidelines, Graves' disease was diagnosed in the cohort. The sample was also reused in another study, on T cells in Graves' hyperthyroidism and ophthalmopathy. That source adds: Pregnant or lactating patients were excluded, as were those with uncontrolled infection or other autoimmune disease.

The sequence derives from a woman in her late teens or twenties with Graves disease. The sample was peripheral blood mononuclear cells (PBMCs), taken at new diagnosis, from a patient treated with antithyroid drugs. This chain uses TRBV6-2 or TRBV6-3 with TRBJ2-3, with D tentatively TRBD2 (5 bases). The CDR3 DNA is TGTGCCAGCAGTATGGATAGCGAGTTCACAGATACGCAGTATTTT. It codes for CASSMDSEFTDTQYF.